The 2 T cell receptor beta chains below were found in one sample sequenced in a study of cytotoxic CD8 clonotypes in ibrutinib-treated CLL. The table came from immunoSEQ multiplex PCR; TCRdb's copy has only in-frame clones and leaves some out. The sample carries about 49,000 clones, approximately 50% recorded once. Specimen: PBMCs, collected after 12 months of ibrutinib treatment. These receptors were collected from a human donor with chronic lymphocytic leukemia.

The J gene is TRBJ2-3, the V gene TRBV19; 7 bases match TRBD1. The CDR3 totals 14 residues. J was trimmed by 0 bases and V by 5 bases; bases with no gene match: 2. From germline, CDR1 is LNHDA and CDR2 SQIVND (reference sequence). The CDR3: CASSWDRSTDTQYF. Here the CDR3 DNA reads TGTGCCAGTAGTTGGGACAGAAGCACAGATACGCAGTATTTT.

This clone was counted only a few times. This sequence joins TRBV5-1 and TRBJ2-3, with 12 bases identical to TRBD1. The germline gives CDR1 SGHRS, CDR2 YFSETQ. The CDR3 extends over 17 amino acids. Trimming at V came to 3 bases and at J to 4 bases, leaving 9 bases not matched to a gene. The CDR3 nucleotides read TGCGCCAGCAGCTCCGCCGGGACAGGGGGCAGGGCAGATACGCAGTATTTT. This sequence encodes CASSSAGTGGRADTQYF.